Listed here are 32 T cell receptor beta chains from one sample, sequenced in a study of shared clonotypes between healthy human individuals. Data came from immunoSEQ multiplex PCR; TCRdb stores just in-frame clones and leaves some out. The sample contains about 470,000 clones, around 79% of which appear only once. Sequencing was performed on PBMCs. These receptor sequences come from a woman in her forties in good health. Some clones in this sample may be carry-over from other donors' samples.

J is TRBJ1-4 and V is TRBV28, with 7 bases aligning to TRBD1. V lost 6 bases to trimming and J lost 2 bases; unmatched junction nucleotides: 6. The CDR3 has 15 residues. Germline CDR1 reads MDHEN; CDR2 reads SYDVKM. CDR3 in amino acids: CASSDDRATNEKLFF. DNA of the CDR3: TGTGCCAGCAGCGACGACAGGGCGACTAATGAAAAACTGTTTTTT.

This clone was detected a few times. The chain joins TRBV5-4 to TRBJ2-3, with D maybe TRBD2 (6 bases). V shed 2 bases and J shed 5 bases, with 12 bases lying between them. Germline CDR1 SGHNT, CDR2 YYREEE (reference sequence). This CDR3 is 14 amino acids long. The CDR3 protein is CASSFGWRGDTQYF. For the CDR3, the DNA is TGTGCCAGCAGCTTCGGATGGAGGGGAGATACGCAGTATTTT.

The rearrangement links TRBV15 to TRBJ1-5, with D possibly TRBD1 on 5 matching bases. CDR1 is LNHNV and CDR2 is YYDKDF in the germline V gene (reference sequence). The V and J ends lost 0 bases and 0 bases respectively, with 15 bases between them. This CDR3 comprises 18 residues. The CDR3 sequence is CATSRDPRTPISNQPQHF. CDR3 DNA sequence: TGTGCCACCAGCAGAGACCCAAGGACACCAATTAGCAATCAGCCCCAGCATTTT.

V and J are TRBV28 and TRBJ1-5, with 7 bases lining up with TRBD1. CDR3 length: 13 amino acids. CDR1 MDHEN and CDR2 SYDVKM come from the germline V gene. The ends lost 6 bases at V and 7 bases at J; junction bases unmatched: 6. In DNA, the CDR3 is TGTGCCAGCAGCAAAGGGGGCCGACAGCCCCAGCATTTT. Protein sequence: CASSKGGRQPQHF.

In this sample, this clone turned up once. The chain carries TRBV5-1 and TRBJ2-7; perhaps TRBD2 as D (6 bases). The CDR3 runs to 16 residues. With 0 bases removed from V and 3 bases from J, the gap between germline ends came to 16 bases. Germline V gene lookup returns CDR1 SGHRS and CDR2 YFSETQ. CDR3 sequence (DNA): TGCGCCAGCAGCTTGGCCTGGTTAGCGGAGGGCTACGAGCAGTACTTC. Encoded protein: CASSLAWLAEGYEQYF.

This clone has more than one count but fewer than ten. The genes are TRBV19 and TRBJ1-1; D is undetermined. V was clipped by 5 bases and J by 1 base, with 11 bases between them. The CDR3 totals 14 residues. Germline lookup yields CDR1 LNHDA and CDR2 SQIVND (reference sequence). As DNA, the CDR3 is TGTGCCAGTAGTCCCAGACGTAAGAACACTGAAGCTTTCTTT. Protein: CASSPRRKNTEAFF.

In nucleotides, the CDR3 is TGTGCCAGCAGTTTATCCCCGACAGGTAACGGCGAGCAGTACTTC. Protein product: CASSLSPTGNGEQYF. The chain combines TRBV28 with TRBJ2-7; the D gene is possibly TRBD1 (6 bases). Germline V lookup: CDR1 MDHEN, CDR2 SYDVKM. V was clipped by 1 base and J by 6 bases, with 16 bases between them. This CDR3 region has 15 residues.

The chain has TRBV7-5 and TRBJ2-7; the table's D call, TRBD2, was not checked against the DNA. TRBV7-5 is termed a pseudogene. This CDR3 is 12 amino acids long. The CDR3 DNA follows: TGTGTCAGAAGCTCGGGAGCCTACGAGCAGTACTTC. It translates to CVRSSGAYEQYF.

This rearrangement joins TRBV6-6 to TRBJ1-1; the D gene is possibly TRBD1 (6 bases). Germline loops: CDR1 MNHNY, CDR2 SVGAGI (reference sequence). V was clipped by 8 bases and J by 4 bases, with 11 bases between them. The CDR3 is made up of 12 amino acids. CDR3 residues: CASFQGFTEAFF. The CDR3 DNA reads as TGTGCCAGCTTTCAGGGGTTCACTGAAGCTTTCTTT.

The V gene is TRBV9, the J gene TRBJ2-7; 8 positions match TRBD2. The V and J ends lost 4 bases and 6 bases, in that order; junction bases with no gene match: 15. Germline loops: CDR1 SGDLS, CDR2 YYNGEE. This CDR3 is 16 amino acids long. DNA of the CDR3: TGTGCCAGCAGCATCACCTCCGGGACTAGTATCGCCGAGCAGTACTTC. Translation: CASSITSGTSIAEQYF.

V and J are TRBV9 and TRBJ2-4; the match to TRBD2 covers 14 bases. CDR3 length: 17 residues. The germline gives CDR1 SGDLS, CDR2 YYNGEE. The trim removed 4 bases at V and 1 base at J, leaving 4 bases unmatched. The CDR3 coding sequence is TGTGCCAGCAGCCCTGGGACTAGCGGGAGCGCCAAAAACATTCAGTACTTC. It encodes CASSPGTSGSAKNIQYF.

The chain joins TRBV19 to TRBJ1-5, with 7 positions matching TRBD1. CDR3 size: 14 residues. V lost 6 bases to trimming and J lost 2 bases; unmatched junction nucleotides: 4. From germline, CDR1 is LNHDA and CDR2 SQIVND (reference sequence). The CDR3 region is CASSDDRGNQPQHF. The CDR3 DNA is TGTGCCAGTAGCGATGACAGGGGCAATCAGCCCCAGCATTTT.

Concerning this clone itself: Other DNA sequences in the sample encode the same CDR3. The chain combines TRBV7-9 with TRBJ2-7, with TRBD1 matching 7 bases. Germline lookup yields CDR1 SEHNR and CDR2 FQNEAQ (reference sequence). The CDR3 runs 14 residues. V lost 3 bases, J lost 0 bases, and 2 bases stayed unmatched. CDR3 in DNA: TGTGCCAGCAGCTTGGGGGACAGCTCCTACGAGCAGTACTTC. Translation gives CASSLGDSSYEQYF.

The V call is TRBV4-1, the J call TRBJ2-6; D unclear. This CDR3 is built from 15 residues. The V and J ends lost 0 bases and 10 bases respectively, with 13 bases between them. CDR1 and CDR2 (germline): MGHRA, YSYEKL. CDR3 residues: CASSQDPSLLNVLTF. CDR3 bases: TGCGCCAGCAGCCAAGACCCAAGTCTTCTGAACGTCCTGACTTTC.

The gene calls are TRBV7-8 and TRBJ2-1; TRBD1 matches at 9 bases. The CDR3 has 15 amino acids. The V and J ends lost 6 bases and 4 bases, in that order; junction bases with no gene match: 7. CDR1 is SGHVS, CDR2 FQNEAQ, per germline. CDR3 residues: CASRSGQGSYNEQFF. DNA of the CDR3: TGTGCCAGCAGATCCGGACAGGGGTCATACAATGAGCAGTTCTTC.

The chain uses TRBV7-2 and TRBJ2-6; D remains unclear. Germline CDR1 and CDR2: SGHTA and FQGNSA. The V end was cut by 5 bases, the J end by 1 base, with 12 bases between. The CDR3 runs 16 residues. The CDR3 coding sequence is TGTGCCAGCAGCGCACCCGTAGTTTCTGGGGCCAACGTCCTGACTTTC. Its translation: CASSAPVVSGANVLTF. The whole variable domain, filled in from reference TRBV7-2 and TRBJ2-6, reads GAGVSQSPSNKVTEKGKDVELRCDPISGHTALYWYRQSLGQGLEFLIYFQGNSAPDKSGLPSDRFSAERTGGSVSTLTIQRTQQEDSAVYLCASSAPVVSGANVLTFGAGSRLTVL.

This chain uses TRBV7-6 with TRBJ1-1, with unresolved D. V was clipped by 3 bases and J by 0 bases, with 8 bases between them. Germline CDR1 and CDR2: SGHVS and FNYEAQ. This CDR3 spans 14 amino acids. This chain's CDR3 is CASSLAGLNTEAFF. The CDR3, as DNA: TGTGCCAGCAGCTTGGCAGGTTTGAACACTGAAGCTTTCTTT.

This chain uses TRBV7-9 with TRBJ2-2; 11 bases fit TRBD2. Germline V CDR1 and CDR2: SEHNR, FQNEAQ (reference sequence). Trimming at V came to 3 bases and at J to 2 bases, leaving 11 bases not matched to a gene. This CDR3 has 19 amino acids. The CDR3: CASSFSRQTSGINTGELFF. In nucleotides, the CDR3 is TGTGCCAGCAGCTTTAGCCGACAGACTAGCGGGATAAACACCGGGGAGCTGTTTTTT.

The chain recombines TRBV5-1 with TRBJ2-2; 7 bases match TRBD1. J gave up 0 bases and V 0 bases, and 2 bases lay outside the gene matches. Germline-derived CDR1 and CDR2 are SGHRS and YFSETQ. The CDR3 loop spans 16 amino acids. The CDR3 region is CASSLEGGANTGELFF. CDR3 nucleotides: TGCGCCAGCAGCTTGGAAGGGGGCGCGAACACCGGGGAGCTGTTTTTT.

The genes are TRBV28 and TRBJ2-7, with 12 bases identical to TRBD2. From germline, CDR1 is MDHEN and CDR2 SYDVKM. Trimming removed 6 bases from V and 4 bases from J; junction bases left unmatched: 7. The CDR3 spans 15 residues. CDR3 in DNA: TGTGCCAGCAGACCCGGGACTAGCGGGCCGTACGAGCAGTACTTC. Its protein is CASRPGTSGPYEQYF.

The sample holds a few counts of this clone. V usage is TRBV27 and J usage is TRBJ2-5; no clear D gene. V was clipped by 0 bases and J by 4 bases, with 6 bases between them. Germline assignment: CDR1 MNHEY and CDR2 SMNVEV (reference sequence). The CDR3 covers 13 residues. The CDR3 bases are TGTGCCAGCAGTTTATCGAACGGAGAGACCCAGTACTTC. Its protein product is CASSLSNGETQYF.

The rearrangement links TRBV7-9 to TRBJ2-1; TRBD2 matches 8 bases. Trimming removed 1 base from V and 4 bases from J; junction bases left unmatched: 6. Germline CDR1 is SEHNR and CDR2 is FQNEAQ (reference sequence). CDR3 length: 16 residues. The DNA for the CDR3 is TGTGCCAGCAGCTTAGAACTAGCGGTAACATACAATGAGCAGTTCTTC. It specifies CASSLELAVTYNEQFF.

With regard to this clone: This may arise from a read error, as a much more abundant clone is one base away. The V and J genes are TRBV2 and TRBJ2-7; 7 bases agree with TRBD2. CDR1 and CDR2 (germline): SNHLY, FYNNEI. V shed 10 bases, J shed 9 bases, and the junction held 18 bases outside the gene matches. This CDR3 is 14 amino acids long. Here the CDR3 DNA reads TGTGCCACGAGACCCGGGACTACTCTACGCGGGCAGTACTTC. Its protein product is CATRPGTTLRGQYF.

As for this clone: This clone may be a read error of a much larger clone one base away. The chain is built from TRBV30 and TRBJ2-5; D possibly uses TRBD1 or TRBD2 (6 bases each). Per germline, CDR1 GTSNPN and CDR2 SVGIG (reference sequence). CDR3 length: 15 amino acids. The V and J ends lost 3 bases and 9 bases respectively, with 23 bases between them. CDR3 DNA: TGTGCCTGGAGAAGAAATGGGACACCGAGGGAGGCCCAGTACTTC. This sequence encodes CAWRRNGTPREAQYF. Together with reference TRBV30 and TRBJ2-5, the CDR3 gives the full variable domain: SQTIHQWPATLVQPVGSPLSLECTVEGTSNPNLYWYRQAAGRGLQLLFYSVGIGQISSEVPQNLSASRPQDRQFILSSKKLLLSDSGFYLCAWRRNGTPREAQYFGPGTRLLVL.

The CDR3 coding sequence is TGTGCCAGCAGCGTAGAGGCGGCAGGGGGCTTTGAGACCCAGTACTTC. Translated: CASSVEAAGGFETQYF. The V and J genes are TRBV9 and TRBJ2-5; 8 nucleotides agree with TRBD1. The germline V gene has CDR1 SGDLS and CDR2 YYNGEE. J gave up 5 bases and V 0 bases, and 9 bases lay outside the gene matches. The CDR3 length is 16 residues. The variable domain in full, completed from reference TRBV9 and TRBJ2-5, reads DSGVTQTPKHLITATGQRVTLRCSPRSGDLSVYWYQQSLDQGLQFLIQYYNGEERAKGNILERFSAQQFPDLHSELNLSSLELGDSALYFCASSVEAAGGFETQYFGPGTRLLVL.

The chain has TRBV30 and TRBJ1-1; D is ambiguous. V lost 5 bases and J lost 5, with 6 bases in between. This CDR3 comprises 10 residues. In germline, CDR1 is GTSNPN, CDR2 SVGIG (reference sequence). The CDR3 DNA is TGTGCCTGGGGGAGGACTGAAGCTTTCTTT. As protein: CAWGRTEAFF.

Only a few counts were recorded for this clone. This sequence joins TRBV5-1 and TRBJ1-1, with 7 bases identical to TRBD1. CDR1 SGHRS and CDR2 YFSETQ come from the germline V gene. The ends lost 0 bases at V and 4 bases at J; junction bases unmatched: 3. The CDR3 totals 14 residues. The CDR3 DNA is TGCGCCAGCAGCTTGGGACAGGGCATCACTGAAGCTTTCTTT. Its translation is CASSLGQGITEAFF.

J is TRBJ2-1 and V is TRBV6-1, with 8 bases that match TRBD1. This CDR3 comprises 13 residues. Germline lookup yields CDR1 MNHNS and CDR2 SASEGT. V lost 9 bases to trimming and J lost 4 bases; unmatched junction nucleotides: 5. CDR3 amino acids: CASRQGFYNEQFF. In nucleotides, the CDR3 is TGTGCCAGTCGACAGGGGTTTTACAATGAGCAGTTCTTC.

This clone came up once. This rearrangement joins TRBV7-9 to TRBJ2-1; 9 positions agree with TRBD1. The CDR3 is 14 residues long. CDR1 is SEHNR, CDR2 FQNEAQ, per germline (reference sequence). Losses at the gene ends were 5 bases for V and 5 bases for J; bases not matched to a gene: 4. CDR3 coding DNA: TGTGCCAGCAGCCAGGGACAGGGAAACAATGAGCAGTTCTTC. It specifies CASSQGQGNNEQFF.

The chain has TRBV7-2 and TRBJ2-3, with D possibly called TRBD1 or TRBD2 (5 bases each). The CDR3 has 16 residues. Trimming took 2 bases from V and 0 from J, leaving 12 bases between them. CDR1 is SGHTA and CDR2 is FQGNSA in the germline V gene. In DNA, the CDR3 is TGTGCCAGCAGCTTATTGGGGACGATTAGCACAGATACGCAGTATTTT. Translation: CASSLLGTISTDTQYF.

This chain uses TRBV2 with TRBJ1-1, with a possible D match to TRBD1 (6 bases). This CDR3 has 15 residues. Trimming left V 4 bases short and J 1 base short, with 13 bases between. Germline assignment: CDR1 SNHLY and CDR2 FYNNEI. The CDR3 protein is CASSVQGAGNTEAFF. CDR3 nucleotide sequence: TGTGCCAGCAGTGTACAGGGAGCAGGGAACACTGAAGCTTTCTTT.

This clone was picked up many times. The rearrangement links TRBV7-2 to TRBJ2-7, with TRBD2 matching over 8 bases. The ends lost 5 bases at V and 6 bases at J; junction bases unmatched: 12. Germline V CDR1 and CDR2: SGHTA, FQGNSA. The CDR3 loop spans 15 amino acids. The CDR3 DNA is TGTGCCAGCAGCCCACAAGCGGGAGAGTTCCGCGAGCAGTACTTC. It is translated as CASSPQAGEFREQYF.